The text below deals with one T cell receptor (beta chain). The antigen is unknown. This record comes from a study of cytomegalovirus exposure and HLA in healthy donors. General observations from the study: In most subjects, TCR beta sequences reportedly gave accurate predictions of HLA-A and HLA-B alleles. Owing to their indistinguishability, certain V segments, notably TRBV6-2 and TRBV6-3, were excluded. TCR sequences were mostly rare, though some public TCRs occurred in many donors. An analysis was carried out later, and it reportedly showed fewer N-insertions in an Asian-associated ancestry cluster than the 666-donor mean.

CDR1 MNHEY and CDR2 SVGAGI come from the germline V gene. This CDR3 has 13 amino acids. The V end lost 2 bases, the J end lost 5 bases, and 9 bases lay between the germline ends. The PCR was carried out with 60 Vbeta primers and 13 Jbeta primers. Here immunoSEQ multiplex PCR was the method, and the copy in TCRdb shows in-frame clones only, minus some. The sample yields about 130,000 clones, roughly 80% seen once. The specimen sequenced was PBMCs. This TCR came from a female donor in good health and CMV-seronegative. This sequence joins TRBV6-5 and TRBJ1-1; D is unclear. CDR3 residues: CASSYARRTEAFF. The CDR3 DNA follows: TGTGCCAGCAGTTACGCGAGGAGAACTGAAGCTTTCTTT.